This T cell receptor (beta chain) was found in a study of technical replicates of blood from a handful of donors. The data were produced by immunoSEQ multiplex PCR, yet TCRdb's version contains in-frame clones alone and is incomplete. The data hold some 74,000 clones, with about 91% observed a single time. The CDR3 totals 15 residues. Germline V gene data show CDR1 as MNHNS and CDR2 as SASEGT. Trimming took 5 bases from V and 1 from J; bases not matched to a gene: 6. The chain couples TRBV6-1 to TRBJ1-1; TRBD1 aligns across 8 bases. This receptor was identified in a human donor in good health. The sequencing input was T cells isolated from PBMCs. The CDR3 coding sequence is TGTGCCAGCAGTTTTCCCGGGACAGGGAACACTGAAGCTTTCTTT. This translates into CASSFPGTGNTEAFF.